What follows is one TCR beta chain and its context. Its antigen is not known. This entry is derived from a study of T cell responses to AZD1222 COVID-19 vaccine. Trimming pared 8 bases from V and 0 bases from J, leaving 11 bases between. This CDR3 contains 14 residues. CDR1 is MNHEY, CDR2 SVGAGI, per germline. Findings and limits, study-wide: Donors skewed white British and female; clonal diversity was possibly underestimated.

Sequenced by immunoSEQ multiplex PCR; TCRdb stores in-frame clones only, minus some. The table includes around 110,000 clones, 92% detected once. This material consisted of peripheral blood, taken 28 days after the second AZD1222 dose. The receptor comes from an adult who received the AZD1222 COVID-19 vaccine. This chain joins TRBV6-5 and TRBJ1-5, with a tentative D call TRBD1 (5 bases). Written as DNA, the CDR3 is TGTGCCAGCCGACTCGGGGGTAGCAATCAGCCCCAGCATTTT. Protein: CASRLGGSNQPQHF.